Listed below are T cell receptor beta chains from one sample, sequenced in a study of memory CD4+ T cells and cytomegalovirus serostatus. The method was immunoSEQ multiplex PCR; TCRdb's version includes in-frame clones alone and lacks a portion of them. The sample holds about 60,000 clones, approximately 82% seen once. The sample taken for sequencing was memory CD4+ T cells from blood. The source of these receptors is an adult in good health and CMV-seronegative. Some clones in this sample may be carry-over from other donors' samples. CDR3s include the opening cysteine and the closing phenylalanine or tryptophan. D genes are given only for firm matches. A clone size is listed for some rows: how often the clone was seen (once, few, many), or a class if it is expanded.

size,D,J,V,DNA,CDR3
.,.,TRBJ2-3,TRBV21-1,TGTGCCGTCCCCCAGCTAGCGGATACGCAGTATTTT,CAVPQLADTQYF
.,TRBD1,TRBJ1-5,TRBV5-8,TGTGCCAGCAGCGTGGACAGGAGTCGCAATCAGCCCCAGCATTTT,CASSVDRSRNQPQHF
few,.,TRBJ2-1,TRBV5-1,TGCGCCAGCAGCTCCACCTCCGGGCTCTACAATGAGCAGTTCTTC,CASSSTSGLYNEQFF
.,.,TRBJ1-3,TRBV20-1,TGCAGTGCTGGTCCCGGAAACACCATATATTTT,CSAGPGNTIYF
.,TRBD2,TRBJ2-1,TRBV18,TGTGCCAGCTCACTAGCGGGAGCGGCCGGTGAGCAGTTCTTC,CASSLAGAAGEQFF
.,.,TRBJ1-1,TRBV6-1,TGTGCCAGCAGTGAAGGGTGGGGGAACCCGAACACTGAAGCTTTCTTT,CASSEGWGNPNTEAFF
.,.,TRBJ1-6,TRBV6-1,TGTGCCAGCAGTGACTACGGTCATTCCAATTCACCCCTCCACTTT,CASSDYGHSNSPLHF
few,TRBD1,TRBJ1-1,TRBV2,TGTGCCAGCCGGACAGGGGGCGGGGGTGAAGCTTTCTTT,CASRTGGGGEAFF
.,.,TRBJ1-2,TRBV25-1,TGTGCCAGCAGTTTGTCGGTAGCTAACTATGGCTACACCTTC,CASSLSVANYGYTF
.,.,TRBJ2-6,TRBV2,TGTGCCAGCAGCAGGGACTTACTCTCTGGGGCCAACGTCCTGACTTTC,CASSRDLLSGANVLTF
.,.,TRBJ2-4,TRBV4-1,TGCGCCAGCAGTTCGGGCTTTGGAGCCAAAAACATTCAGTACTTC,CASSSGFGAKNIQYF
few,.,TRBJ1-1,TRBV5-1,TGCGCCAGCAGCTTGGACCCGGGCGGGGGCACTGAAGCTTTCTTT,CASSLDPGGGTEAFF
.,TRBD1,TRBJ1-1,TRBV10-3,TGTGCCATCAGTGATGGGACAGGGGGGGCTGAAGCTTTCTTT,CAISDGTGGAEAFF
.,.,TRBJ1-5,TRBV5-1,TGCGCCAGCAGCTTAACGACAGGTAGCAATCAGCCCCAGCATTTT,CASSLTTGSNQPQHF
.,TRBD1,TRBJ1-2,TRBV6-1,TGTGCCAGCACCATGGGGGACAGTCGATATGGCTACACCTTC,CASTMGDSRYGYTF
.,TRBD1,TRBJ1-2,TRBV7-9,TGTGCCAGCAGCACAGGACAGGGGGCAGGAGGCTACACCTTC,CASSTGQGAGGYTF
.,.,TRBJ2-3,TRBV7-6,TGTGCCAGCAGCCACGGAGGAGATACGCAGTATTTT,CASSHGGDTQYF
.,.,TRBJ2-7,TRBV21-1,TGTGCCAGCAGCGCCCGACCCGTGGGGTACGAGCAGTACTTC,CASSARPVGYEQYF
few,.,TRBJ1-2,TRBV5-5,TGTGCCAGCAGCTCCACAGGCACAGATAACTATGGCTACACCTTC,CASSSTGTDNYGYTF
.,.,TRBJ1-1,TRBV7-9,TGTGCCAGCAGCTCGGGATTTTCGAACACTGAAGCTTTCTTT,CASSSGFSNTEAFF
.,TRBD2,TRBJ2-7,TRBV7-2,TGTGCCAGCAGCGATGTCGGACTAGCGGGTTTTCTCTACGAGCAGTACTTC,CASSDVGLAGFLYEQYF
.,.,TRBJ2-6,TRBV7-9,TGTGCCAGCAGCTGGCGTACTGGGGCCAACGTCCTGACTTTC,CASSWRTGANVLTF
.,.,TRBJ2-4,TRBV30,TGTGCCTGGAGCTCTGGGCAGGGAGTAGGGAACATTCAGTACTTC,CAWSSGQGVGNIQYF
.,.,TRBJ2-1,TRBV15,TGTGCCACCAGCAGAGCAGGTACCGGTAACAATGAGCAGTTCTTC,CATSRAGTGNNEQFF
once,.,TRBJ2-3,TRBV7-6,TGTGCCAGCAGCTTGGGTCGAGGGGATACGCAGTATTTT,CASSLGRGDTQYF
.,.,TRBJ1-5,TRBV28,TGTGCCAGCAGTCGATATGGAACCTCTAGCAATCAGCCCCAGCATTTT,CASSRYGTSSNQPQHF
once,.,TRBJ2-2,TRBV19,TGTGCCAGTAGGAGGAAGCAGGGCGCACCGAACACCGGGGAGCTGTTTTTT,CASRRKQGAPNTGELFF
.,.,TRBJ2-3,TRBV9,TGTGCCAGCAGCGTAGCCCCCACCACAGATACGCAGTATTTT,CASSVAPTTDTQYF
.,TRBD1,TRBJ1-2,TRBV15,TGTGCCACCAGCAGCAACAGGGGGCTCGGGGGAAATAATGGCTACACCTTC,CATSSNRGLGGNNGYTF
.,.,TRBJ2-1,TRBV18,TGTGCCAGCTCACGGGAGGCCTACAATGAGCAGTTCTTC,CASSREAYNEQFF
few,.,TRBJ1-4,TRBV15,TGTGCCGCCGGGGGGGGGCTCGTCTCTAATGAAAAACTGTTTTTT,CAAGGGLVSNEKLFF
.,.,TRBJ2-7,TRBV5-6,TGTGCCAGCAGCTTGGGGTCCAGGGGTTACGAGCAGTACTTC,CASSLGSRGYEQYF
.,.,TRBJ1-6,TRBV19,TGTGCCAGTAATCTCGGAACACCTAATTCACCCCTCCACTTT,CASNLGTPNSPLHF
once,.,TRBJ1-1,TRBV6-5,TGTGCCAGCAGACCTTTCGGGGGGCCGGGAACTGAAGCTTTCTTT,CASRPFGGPGTEAFF
.,.,TRBJ2-7,TRBV7-9,TGTGCCAGCACCCTGGACGGAAATACCTACGAGCAGTACTTC,CASTLDGNTYEQYF
.,.,TRBJ2-5,TRBV9,TGTGCCAGCAGCGTAGGGCAGGGAGAACGGGAGACCCAGTACTTC,CASSVGQGERETQYF
.,.,TRBJ1-4,TRBV5-1,TGCGCCAGCAGCTTGGAACCAGGACGGCGAAATGAAAAACTGTTTTTT,CASSLEPGRRNEKLFF
.,.,TRBJ2-3,TRBV2,TGTGCCAGCAGTGTTTTTGGAGGTCTTGGGGATACGCAGTATTTT,CASSVFGGLGDTQYF
once,.,TRBJ2-1,TRBV18,TGTGCCAGCTCACCGGGCAACAACAATGAGCAGTTCTTC,CASSPGNNNEQFF
.,.,TRBJ2-3,TRBV6-1,TGTGCCAGCAGTGAAGTTCCGGGCACAGATACGCAGTATTTT,CASSEVPGTDTQYF
.,.,TRBJ2-3,TRBV5-4,TGTGCCAGCAGCTATAGGCGGGCCCACCGGGACACAGATACGCAGTATTTT,CASSYRRAHRDTDTQYF
.,.,TRBJ2-2,TRBV10-3,TGTGCCATCAGTGAGCTAAAGAACACCGGGGAGCTGTTTTTT,CAISELKNTGELFF
.,.,TRBJ1-2,TRBV7-9,TGTGCCAGCAGCTTAGACGACATACTTGCTAACTATGGCTACACCTTC,CASSLDDILANYGYTF
.,TRBD2,TRBJ2-3,TRBV4-3,TGCGCCAGCAGCCAGCAAGTAAGCGGGGCCTTCACAGATACGCAGTATTTT,CASSQQVSGAFTDTQYF
.,.,TRBJ1-2,TRBV27,TGTGCCAGCAGTTTCGTGGGGGGGGGCTACACCTTC,CASSFVGGGYTF
.,.,TRBJ1-5,TRBV20-1,TGCAGTGCTAGAGTAGGCAGGGCCGAACATTTT,CSARVGRAEHF
.,.,TRBJ2-7,TRBV29-1,TGCAGCGTTTTACATTCCTACTCCTACGAGCAGTACTTC,CSVLHSYSYEQYF
few,.,TRBJ1-1,TRBV6-5,TGTGCCAGCAGTTACTCTAGAGCAGCTGAAGCTTTCTTT,CASSYSRAAEAFF
once,.,TRBJ2-3,TRBV7-9,TGTGCCAGCAGCTCGGACACCCTAAGTTTACCTAGCACAGATACGCAGTATTTT,CASSSDTLSLPSTDTQYF
once,.,TRBJ2-7,TRBV6-6,TGTGCCAGCAGTCCAGGGGAATCCGAGCAGTACTTC,CASSPGESEQYF
.,TRBD1,TRBJ2-7,TRBV2,TGTGCCAGCACCTCTCAGGGACAGGGGAGCGAGCAGTACTTC,CASTSQGQGSEQYF
.,TRBD2,TRBJ2-1,TRBV6-6,TGTGCCAGCAGTTACTCAGGCGGGAGCTCCAATGAGCAGTTCTTC,CASSYSGGSSNEQFF
.,.,TRBJ1-2,TRBV4-2,TGTGCCAGCAGCCAAGACCCAGGGGACATTAACTATGGCTACACCTTC,CASSQDPGDINYGYTF
.,.,TRBJ1-1,TRBV29-1,TGCAGCGTTGATAGTGGAAGTGAAGCTTTCTTT,CSVDSGSEAFF
.,TRBD1,TRBJ2-7,TRBV5-1,TGCGCCAGCAGCTTGTTTGGGACAGGGGGTTTTAGCTACGAGCAGTACTTC,CASSLFGTGGFSYEQYF
.,.,TRBJ1-1,TRBV7-6,TGTGCCAGCAGCTTAGCAAGGGGGAATGAAGCTTTCTTT,CASSLARGNEAFF